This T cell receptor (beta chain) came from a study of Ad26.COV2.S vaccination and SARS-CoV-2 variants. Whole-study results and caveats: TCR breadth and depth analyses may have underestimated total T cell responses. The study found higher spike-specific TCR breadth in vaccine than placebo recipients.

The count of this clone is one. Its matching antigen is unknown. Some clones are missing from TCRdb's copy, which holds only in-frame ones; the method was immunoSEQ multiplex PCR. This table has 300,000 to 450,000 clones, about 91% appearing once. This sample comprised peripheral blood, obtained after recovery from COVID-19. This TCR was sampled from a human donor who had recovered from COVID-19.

This CDR3 is CASSIATDISNQPQHF. The CDR3 nucleotides read TGTGCCAGTAGTATAGCAACGGATATTAGCAATCAGCCCCAGCATTTT. The gene calls are TRBV19 and TRBJ1-5; the D is unclear. The CDR3 consists of 16 residues. V lost 1 base and J lost 0, with 10 bases in between. The germline V gene encodes CDR1 LNHDA and CDR2 SQIVND (reference sequence). Supplemented by reference TRBV19 and TRBJ1-5, the full variable domain reads DGGITQSPKYLFRKEGQNVTLSCEQNLNHDAMYWYRQDPGQGLRLIYYSQIVNDFQKGDIAEGYSVSREKKESFPLTVTSAQKNPTAFYLCASSIATDISNQPQHFGDGTRLSIL.